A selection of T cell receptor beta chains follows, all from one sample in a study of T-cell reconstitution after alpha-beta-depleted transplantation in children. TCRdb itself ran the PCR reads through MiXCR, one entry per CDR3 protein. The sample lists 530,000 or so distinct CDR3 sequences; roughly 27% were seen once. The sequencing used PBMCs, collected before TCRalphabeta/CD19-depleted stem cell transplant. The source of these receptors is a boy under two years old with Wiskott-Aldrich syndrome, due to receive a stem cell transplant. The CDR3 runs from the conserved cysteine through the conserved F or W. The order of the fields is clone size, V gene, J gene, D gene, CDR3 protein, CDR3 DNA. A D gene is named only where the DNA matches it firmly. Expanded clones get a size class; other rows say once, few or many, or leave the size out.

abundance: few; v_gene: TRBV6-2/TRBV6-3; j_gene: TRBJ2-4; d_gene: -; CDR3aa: CASRQPPRLVWYIQYF; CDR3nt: TGTGCCAGCAGACAACCTCCCCGACTAGTCTGGTACATTCAGTACTTC
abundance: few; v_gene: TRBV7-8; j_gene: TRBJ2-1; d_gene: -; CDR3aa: CASSRRWNEQFF; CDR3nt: TGTGCCAGCAGCCGTCGCTGGAATGAGCAGTTCTTC
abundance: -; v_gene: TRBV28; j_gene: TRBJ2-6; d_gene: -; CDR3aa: CASSLSGPGANVLTF; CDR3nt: TGTGCCAGCAGTTTATCAGGGCCTGGGGCCAACGTCCTGACTTTC
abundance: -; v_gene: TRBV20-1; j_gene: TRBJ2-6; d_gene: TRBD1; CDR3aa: CSALDRGAGANVLTF; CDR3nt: TGCAGTGCTCTGGACAGGGGCGCTGGGGCCAACGTCCTGACTTTC
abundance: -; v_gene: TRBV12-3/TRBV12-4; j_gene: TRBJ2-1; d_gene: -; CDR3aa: CASSLVGLPSAGQFF; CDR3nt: TGTGCCAGCAGTTTAGTTGGCTTACCCTCGGCAGGGCAGTTCTTC
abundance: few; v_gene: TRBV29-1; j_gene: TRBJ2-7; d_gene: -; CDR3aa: CSVKGVSYEQYF; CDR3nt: TGCAGCGTCAAGGGGGTCTCCTACGAGCAGTACTTC
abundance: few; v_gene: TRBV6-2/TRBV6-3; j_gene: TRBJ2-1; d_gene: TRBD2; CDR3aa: CASSFPAGGSNEQFF; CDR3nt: TGTGCCAGCAGTTTCCCAGCGGGAGGTAGCAATGAGCAGTTCTTC
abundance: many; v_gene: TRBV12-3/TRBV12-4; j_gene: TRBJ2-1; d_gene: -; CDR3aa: CASSFLRNEQFF; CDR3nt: TGTGCCAGCAGTTTCTTAAGGAATGAGCAGTTCTTC
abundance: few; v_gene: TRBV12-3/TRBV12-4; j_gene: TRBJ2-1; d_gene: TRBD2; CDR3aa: CASSSGLAVLEQFF; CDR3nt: TGTGCCAGCAGTTCGGGACTAGCGGTCCTTGAGCAGTTCTTC
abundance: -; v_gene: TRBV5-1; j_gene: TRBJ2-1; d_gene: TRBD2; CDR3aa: CASSGGLADRSSYNEQFF; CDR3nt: TGCGCCAGCAGCGGGGGACTAGCGGATCGGAGCTCCTACAATGAGCAGTTCTTC
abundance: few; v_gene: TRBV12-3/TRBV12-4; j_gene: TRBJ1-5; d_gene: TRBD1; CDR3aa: CASSTQGSQPQHF; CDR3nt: TGTGCCAGCAGTACACAGGGGAGTCAGCCCCAGCATTTT
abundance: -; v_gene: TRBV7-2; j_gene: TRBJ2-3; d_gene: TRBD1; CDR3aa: CASRGRGLSTDTQYF; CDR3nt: TGTGCCAGCAGGGGCAGGGGGCTGAGCACAGATACGCAGTATTTT
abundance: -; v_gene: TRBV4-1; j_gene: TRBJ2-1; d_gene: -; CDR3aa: CASSQGPPVGRQFF; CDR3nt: TGCGCCAGCAGCCAAGGACCCCCTGTGGGGAGACAGTTCTTC
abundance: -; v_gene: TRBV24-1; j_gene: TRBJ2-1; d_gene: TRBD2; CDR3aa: CATSDGGVEQFF; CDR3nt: TGTGCCACCAGTGATGGGGGGGTTGAGCAGTTCTTC
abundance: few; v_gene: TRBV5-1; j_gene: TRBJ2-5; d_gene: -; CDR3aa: CASSLESQETQYF; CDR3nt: TGCGCCAGCAGCTTGGAGAGCCAAGAGACCCAGTACTTC
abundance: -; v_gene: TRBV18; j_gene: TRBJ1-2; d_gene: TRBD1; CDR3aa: CASSPPGTGGPGYTF; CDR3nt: TGTGCCAGCTCACCTCCCGGGACAGGGGGCCCTGGCTACACCTTC
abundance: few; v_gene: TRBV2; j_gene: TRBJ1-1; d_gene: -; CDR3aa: CASGARTEAFF; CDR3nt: TGTGCCAGCGGGGCTCGCACTGAAGCTTTCTTT
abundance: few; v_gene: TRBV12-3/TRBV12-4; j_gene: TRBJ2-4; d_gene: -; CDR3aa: CASSLRTTENIQYF; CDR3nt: TGTGCCAGCAGTTTGAGGACTACCGAAAACATTCAGTACTTC
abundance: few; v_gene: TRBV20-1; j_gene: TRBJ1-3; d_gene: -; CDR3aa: CSAGAPSGNTIYF; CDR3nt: TGCAGTGCTGGGGCCCCCTCTGGAAACACCATATATTTT
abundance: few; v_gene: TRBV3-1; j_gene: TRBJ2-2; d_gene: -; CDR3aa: CASSQDPGNGELFF; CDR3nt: TGTGCCAGCAGCCAAGACCCGGGGAACGGGGAGCTGTTTTTT
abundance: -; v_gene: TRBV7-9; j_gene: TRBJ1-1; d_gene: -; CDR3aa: CASTSSGPGNTEAFF; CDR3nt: TGTGCCAGCACCTCTTCGGGCCCCGGGAACACTGAAGCTTTCTTT
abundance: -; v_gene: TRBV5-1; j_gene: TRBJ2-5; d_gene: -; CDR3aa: CASSLDLTGGETQYF; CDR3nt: TGCGCCAGCAGCTTGGACTTGACAGGAGGAGAGACCCAGTACTTC
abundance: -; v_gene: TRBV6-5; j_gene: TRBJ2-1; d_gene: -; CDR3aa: CASGRGVGEQFF; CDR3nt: TGTGCCAGCGGGAGGGGGGTTGGTGAGCAGTTCTTC
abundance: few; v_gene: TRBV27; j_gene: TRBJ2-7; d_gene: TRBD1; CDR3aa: CASATGAQYEQYF; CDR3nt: TGTGCCAGCGCGACAGGGGCTCAATACGAGCAGTACTTC
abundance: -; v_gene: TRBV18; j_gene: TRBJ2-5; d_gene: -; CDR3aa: CASSPPVQETQYF; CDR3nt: TGTGCCAGCTCACCACCGGTCCAAGAGACCCAGTACTTC
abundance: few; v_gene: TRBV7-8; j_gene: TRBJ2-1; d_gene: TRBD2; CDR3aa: CASSLGLAGVANEQFF; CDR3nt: TGTGCCAGCAGCTTAGGTCTAGCGGGAGTGGCCAATGAGCAGTTCTTC
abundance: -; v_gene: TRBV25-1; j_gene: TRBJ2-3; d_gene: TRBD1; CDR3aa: CASSDAGTGGATQYF; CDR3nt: TGTGCCAGCTCCGACGCCGGGACAGGTGGGGCCACGCAGTATTTT
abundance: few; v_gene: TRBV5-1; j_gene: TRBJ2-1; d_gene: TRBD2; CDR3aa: CASSFLPGLAVGEQFF; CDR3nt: TGCGCCAGCAGCTTTTTACCCGGACTAGCGGTCGGTGAGCAGTTCTTC
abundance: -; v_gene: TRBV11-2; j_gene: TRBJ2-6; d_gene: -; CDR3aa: CASSVGSSGANVLTF; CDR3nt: TGTGCCAGCAGCGTTGGGAGCTCTGGGGCCAACGTCCTGACTTTC
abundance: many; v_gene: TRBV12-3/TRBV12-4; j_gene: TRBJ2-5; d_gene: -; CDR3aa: CASSRGGSETQYF; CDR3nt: TGTGCCAGCAGTCGAGGGGGGAGCGAGACCCAGTACTTC
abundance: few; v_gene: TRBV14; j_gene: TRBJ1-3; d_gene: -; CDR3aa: CASSHKKGTIYF; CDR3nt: TGTGCCAGCAGCCATAAGAAAGGCACCATATATTTT
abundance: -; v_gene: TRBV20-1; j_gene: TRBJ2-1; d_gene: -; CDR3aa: CSAYWEALSYNEQFF; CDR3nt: TGCAGTGCTTACTGGGAGGCCCTCTCCTACAATGAGCAGTTCTTC
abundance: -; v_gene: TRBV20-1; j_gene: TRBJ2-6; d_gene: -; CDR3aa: CSAFPDGANVLTF; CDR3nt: TGCAGTGCCTTCCCGGACGGGGCCAACGTCCTGACTTTC
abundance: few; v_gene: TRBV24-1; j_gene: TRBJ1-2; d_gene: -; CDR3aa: CATSDPTIDSIYGYTF; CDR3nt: TGTGCCACCAGTGATCCTACAATTGACAGCATCTATGGCTACACCTTC
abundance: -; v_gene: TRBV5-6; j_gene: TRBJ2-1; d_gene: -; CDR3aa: CASWGVTRYNEQFF; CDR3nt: TGTGCCAGCTGGGGAGTCACCAGATACAATGAGCAGTTCTTC
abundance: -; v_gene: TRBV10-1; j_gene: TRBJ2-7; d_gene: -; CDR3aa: CASSESVLAGYEQYF; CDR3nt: TGCGCCAGCAGTGAGTCGGTACTCGCGGGGTACGAGCAGTACTTC
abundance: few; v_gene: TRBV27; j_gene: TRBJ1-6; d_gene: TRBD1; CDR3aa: CASSLDRGLYNSPLHF; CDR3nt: TGTGCCAGCAGTTTGGACAGGGGCCTTTATAATTCACCCCTCCACTTT
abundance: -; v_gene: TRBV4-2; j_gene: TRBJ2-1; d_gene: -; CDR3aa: CASSQAGTVSYNEQFF; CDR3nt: TGTGCCAGCAGCCAGGCGGGGACAGTCTCCTACAATGAGCAGTTCTTC
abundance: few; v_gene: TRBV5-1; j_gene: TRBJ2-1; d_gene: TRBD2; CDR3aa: CASSSSGTSGSGQFF; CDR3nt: TGCGCCAGCAGCTCCTCCGGGACTAGCGGGAGCGGGCAGTTCTTC
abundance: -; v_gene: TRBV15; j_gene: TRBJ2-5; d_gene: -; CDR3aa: CATSSSAGRGQETQYF; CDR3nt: TGTGCCACCAGCTCTTCAGCGGGCAGAGGGCAAGAGACCCAGTACTTC
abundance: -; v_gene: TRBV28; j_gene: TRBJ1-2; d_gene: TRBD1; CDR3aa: CASSPGGEYGYTF; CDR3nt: TGTGCCAGCAGCCCAGGGGGGGAGTATGGCTACACCTTC
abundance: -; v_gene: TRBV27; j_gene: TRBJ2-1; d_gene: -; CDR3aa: CASIGGRNEQFF; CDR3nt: TGTGCCAGCATAGGGGGGAGGAATGAGCAGTTCTTC
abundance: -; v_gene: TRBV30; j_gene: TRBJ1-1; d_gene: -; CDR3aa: CASAGEGEAFF; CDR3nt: TGTGCCTCAGCCGGGGAAGGTGAAGCTTTCTTT
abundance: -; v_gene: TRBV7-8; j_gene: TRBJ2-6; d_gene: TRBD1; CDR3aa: CASSSGTGASGANVLTF; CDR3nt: TGTGCCAGCAGCTCCGGGACAGGGGCCTCTGGGGCCAACGTCCTGACTTTC
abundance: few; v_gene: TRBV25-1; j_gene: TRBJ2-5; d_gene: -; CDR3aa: CASRTSRRGLGRETQYF; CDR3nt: TGTGCCAGCAGGACTAGTCGGAGGGGATTGGGCAGAGAGACCCAGTACTTC
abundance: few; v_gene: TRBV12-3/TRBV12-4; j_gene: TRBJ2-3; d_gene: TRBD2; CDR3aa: CASAGGGSQDTQYF; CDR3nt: TGTGCCAGCGCGGGAGGAGGGTCACAAGATACGCAGTATTTT
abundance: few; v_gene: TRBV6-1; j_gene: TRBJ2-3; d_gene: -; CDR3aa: CASSEMVEGWGDTQYF; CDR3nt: TGTGCCAGCAGTGAAATGGTAGAGGGTTGGGGAGATACGCAGTATTTT
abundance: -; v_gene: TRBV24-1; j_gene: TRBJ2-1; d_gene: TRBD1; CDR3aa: CATSDPGTGPHNEQFF; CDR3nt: TGTGCCACCAGTGATCCCGGGACAGGGCCCCACAATGAGCAGTTCTTC
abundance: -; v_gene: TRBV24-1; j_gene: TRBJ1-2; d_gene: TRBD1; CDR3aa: CATSNDRGYGYTF; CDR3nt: TGTGCCACCAGTAATGACAGGGGCTATGGCTACACCTTC
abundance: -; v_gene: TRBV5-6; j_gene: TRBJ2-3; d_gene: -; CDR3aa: CASSLLQGDTDTQYF; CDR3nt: TGTGCCAGCAGCTTGTTACAGGGAGACACAGATACGCAGTATTTT
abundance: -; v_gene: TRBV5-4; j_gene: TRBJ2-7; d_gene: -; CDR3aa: CASSLDGVTTDEQYF; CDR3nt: TGTGCCAGCAGCTTGGATGGTGTGACTACCGACGAGCAGTACTTC
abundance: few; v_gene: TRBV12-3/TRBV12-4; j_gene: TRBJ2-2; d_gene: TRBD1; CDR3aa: CASSITRDRGWTGELFF; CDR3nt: TGTGCCAGCAGCATAACCCGGGACAGGGGGTGGACCGGGGAGCTGTTTTTT
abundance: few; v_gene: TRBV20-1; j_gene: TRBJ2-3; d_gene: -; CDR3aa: CSARDPARDTQYF; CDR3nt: TGCAGTGCTAGAGATCCGGCGCGAGATACGCAGTATTTT
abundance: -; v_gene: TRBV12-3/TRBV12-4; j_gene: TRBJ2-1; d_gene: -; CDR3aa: CASTGNNYNEQFF; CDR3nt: TGTGCCAGCACGGGTAACAACTACAATGAGCAGTTCTTC
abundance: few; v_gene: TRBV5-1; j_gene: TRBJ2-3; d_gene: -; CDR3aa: CASSLGTTGSTDTQYF; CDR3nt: TGCGCCAGCAGCTTGGGGACTACCGGAAGCACAGATACGCAGTATTTT
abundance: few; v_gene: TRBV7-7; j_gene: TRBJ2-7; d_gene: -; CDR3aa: CASSRVPGYEQYF; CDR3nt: TGTGCCAGCAGTAGAGTTCCGGGCTACGAGCAGTACTTC
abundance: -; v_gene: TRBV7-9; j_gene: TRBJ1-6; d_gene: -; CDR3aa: CASSLLQGNSPLHF; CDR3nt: TGTGCCAGCAGCTTATTACAGGGTAATTCACCCCTCCACTTT
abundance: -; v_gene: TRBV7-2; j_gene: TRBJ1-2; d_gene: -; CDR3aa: CASSLKTAYGYTF; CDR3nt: TGTGCCAGCAGCTTAAAGACGGCTTATGGCTACACCTTC
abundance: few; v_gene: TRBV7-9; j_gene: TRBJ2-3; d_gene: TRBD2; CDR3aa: CASSSSGGSTDTQYF; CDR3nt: TGTGCCAGCAGCTCTAGCGGGGGTAGCACAGATACGCAGTATTTT
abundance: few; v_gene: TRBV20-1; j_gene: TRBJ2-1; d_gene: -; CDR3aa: CSATGYNEQFF; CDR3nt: TGCAGTGCTACCGGATACAATGAGCAGTTCTTC